This T cell receptor beta chain is drawn from a study of blood T cell repertoires in COVID-19 (dated by TCRdb to 2018 to 2021). At the level of the whole study: Samples covering the acute and convalescent phases of COVID-19 were provided by collaborators in the United States, Italy and Spain. A freely available public database, intended as a resource for researchers studying the immune response to SARS-CoV-2, is where the repertoires were released. The material from the prospective study consisted of cDNA or gDNA derived from T cells, B-cell-depleted T cells, or PBMCs. Where HLA class I and class II types were available, the types were taken from metadata supplied by the sample provider, not from assay-based typing. Samples came from the ongoing ImmuneRACE study (first 160 participants) plus 1,254 subjects from 6 global collaborators. The dataset comprised deeply sampled blood TCRbeta repertoires from subjects exposed to, actively infected with, or recovered from COVID-19. The sample metadata nearly always contained a de-identified subject ID, COVID-19 status, age in years and sex.

TCRbeta CDR3 regions were amplified from genomic DNA using the immunoSEQ Assay, a bias-controlled multiplex PCR. The original methods were these. The number of nucleated cells in each sample was estimated by amplification of reference gene primers within the assay. Sequence reads were collapsed and filtered to measure the absolute abundance of every unique TCRbeta CDR3 rearrangement. Productive Simpson clonality was computed per sample as the square root of Simpson's diversity index over productive rearrangements. TCRdb carries this immuneACCESS record with in-frame sequences only. Its versions omit some clonotypes, under half of them owing to an unresolved V gene in the studies checked, with the rest unexplained. That table is the source of V, J and clone size, and D and trimming were worked out from the DNA. For this sample the table gives 400,000 to 550,000 clones, of which 70% to 90% were detected only once. Under 2% of the sample is taken by the ten largest.

Findings and caveats that apply to the study as a whole: The quantity of clinical and demographic metadata differed by source and by participant and was supplied without curation.

In the prospective study, participants were roughly 18 to 95 years old, resided in fewer than 25 geographic areas of the United States, and were enrolled through a virtual design. In the prospective study, participants were assigned to cohorts based on the clinical history participants reported in a screening survey and a study questionnaire. In the prospective study, whole blood, serum and a nasopharyngeal or oropharyngeal swab were collected from each participant by mobile phlebotomists. Prospective study participants could optionally give additional blood draws and questionnaires over an approximately two-month period. Prospective study blood samples were shipped either frozen or at room temperature before DNA extraction. A note on this clone: Its antigen is unknown. Per-base qualities were not stored, and no clone one base away is much larger.

The CDR3 sequence holds 12 residues, the cysteine and phenylalanine included. Solely the CDR3 DNA is kept, with 36 bases framed from the first base. The V and J ends are trimmed by 3 bases and 3 bases, leaving 6 bases between them. As encoded in the germline V gene, CDR1 is SGHAT while CDR2 is FQNNGV. The receptor was isolated from a woman aged 18 to 35 with acute COVID-19. The V and J segments used are TRBV11-2 and TRBJ2-7, with no D gene named confidently. The sample taken for sequencing was PBMCs or T cells enriched from blood (not recorded which). The nucleotide sequence reads TGTGCCAGCAGCTTTGGTAGCTACGAGCAGTACTTC. It codes for CASSFGSYEQYF.